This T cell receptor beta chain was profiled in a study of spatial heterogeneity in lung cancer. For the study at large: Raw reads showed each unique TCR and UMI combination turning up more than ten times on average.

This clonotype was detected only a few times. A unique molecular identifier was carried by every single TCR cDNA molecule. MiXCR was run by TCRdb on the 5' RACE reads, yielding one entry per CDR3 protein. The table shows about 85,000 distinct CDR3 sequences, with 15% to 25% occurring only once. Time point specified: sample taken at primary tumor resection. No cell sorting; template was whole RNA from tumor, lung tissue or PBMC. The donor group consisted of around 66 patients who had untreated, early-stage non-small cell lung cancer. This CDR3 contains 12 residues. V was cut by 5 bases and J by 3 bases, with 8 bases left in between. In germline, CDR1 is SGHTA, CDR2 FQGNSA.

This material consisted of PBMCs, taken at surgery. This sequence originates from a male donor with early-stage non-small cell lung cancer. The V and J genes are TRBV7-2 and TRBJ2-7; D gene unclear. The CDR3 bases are TGTGCCAGCAGCCAAGTTCACTACGAGCAGTACTTC. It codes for CASSQVHYEQYF.